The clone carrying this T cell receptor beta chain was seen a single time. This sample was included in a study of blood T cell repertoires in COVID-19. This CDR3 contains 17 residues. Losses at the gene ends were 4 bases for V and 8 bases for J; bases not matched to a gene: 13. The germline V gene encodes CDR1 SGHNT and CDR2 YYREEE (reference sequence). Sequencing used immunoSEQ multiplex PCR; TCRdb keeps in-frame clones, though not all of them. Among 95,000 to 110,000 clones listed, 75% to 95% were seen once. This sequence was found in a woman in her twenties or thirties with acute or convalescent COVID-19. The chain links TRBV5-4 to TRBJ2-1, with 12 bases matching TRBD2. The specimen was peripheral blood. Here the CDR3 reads CASSPSILAGGYDEQFF. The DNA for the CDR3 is TGTGCCAGCAGCCCCTCTATACTAGCGGGAGGTTACGATGAGCAGTTCTTC.